A single sample is the source of the 30 T cell receptor beta chains below, sequenced in a study of response to subunit inactivated influenza vaccine. One entry per CDR3 protein results from TCRdb running MiXCR on the RT-PCR reads. The data show around 320,000 distinct CDR3 sequences, with roughly 20% seen just once and 10% held by the top ten. Sample: PBMCs from blood, taken about 20 months after vaccination. These receptors all come from a man aged 45-69 years who received an inactivated influenza vaccine.

This clonotype was counted only a few times. The chain uses TRBV10-3 and TRBJ2-2; D call uncertain. From germline, CDR1 is ENHRY and CDR2 SYGVKD. The CDR3 has 13 residues. Trimming left V 10 bases short and J 7 bases short, with 16 bases between. CDR3 DNA sequence: TGTGCCACCCGACTCGTAAGGGACGGGGAGCTGTTTTTT. Encoded protein: CATRLVRDGELFF.

This clonotype was recorded a few times. This rearrangement joins TRBV30 to TRBJ1-1, with D possibly matching TRBD1 (5 bases). V gave up 4 bases and J gave up 7 bases, with 13 bases separating them. Germline values: CDR1 GTSNPN, CDR2 SVGIG (reference sequence). The CDR3 runs 12 residues. CDR3 residues: CAWTGTDLEAFF. The CDR3, as DNA: TGTGCCTGGACCGGGACGGACCTTGAAGCTTTCTTT. Full variable domain (remainder filled in from reference TRBV30 and TRBJ1-1): SQTIHQWPATLVQPVGSPLSLECTVEGTSNPNLYWYRQAAGRGLQLLFYSVGIGQISSEVPQNLSASRPQDRQFILSSKKLLLSDSGFYLCAWTGTDLEAFFGQGTRLTVV.

In its sample, this clonotype was seen a few times. This rearrangement joins TRBV5-1 to TRBJ2-7, with D unresolved. This CDR3 comprises 15 residues. Germline V CDR1 and CDR2: SGHRS, YFSETQ. The V end was cut by 4 bases, the J end by 5 bases, with 19 bases between. The DNA for the CDR3 is TGCGCCAGCAGCGTGGCGGTCAGTGGAGTCGACGAGCAGTACTTC. This codes for CASSVAVSGVDEQYF.

This clonotype occurred many times. The genes are TRBV7-2 and TRBJ1-6; D not resolved. Germline CDR1 is SGHTA and CDR2 is FQGNSA. This CDR3 spans 17 amino acids. V was pared by 1 base and J by 4 bases, with 14 bases between. Here the CDR3 reads CASSLGTELGYNSPLHF. The CDR3 DNA is TGTGCCAGCAGCTTAGGGACTGAACTGGGGTATAATTCACCCCTCCACTTT.

This chain connects TRBV5-4 to TRBJ2-1, with 7 bases fitting TRBD2. J lost 0 bases, V lost 7 bases, and 10 bases had no gene match. The CDR3 spans 16 residues. The germline V gene encodes CDR1 SGHNT and CDR2 YYREEE (reference sequence). In DNA, the CDR3 is TGTGCCAGCTCGCTTGGGCGGGGGATCTCCTACAATGAGCAGTTCTTC. Amino acid sequence: CASSLGRGISYNEQFF.

The gene calls are TRBV7-8 and TRBJ1-2; 8 bases align to TRBD1. This CDR3 has 15 amino acids. V lost 5 bases, J lost 4 bases, and 9 bases stayed unmatched. From germline, CDR1 is SGHVS and CDR2 FQNEAQ. The CDR3 bases are TGTGCCAGCAGCGATCAGGGGGCTAGTATCTATGGCTACACCTTC. It is translated as CASSDQGASIYGYTF. Full variable domain (rest looked up from reference TRBV7-8 and TRBJ1-2): GAGVSQSPRYKVAKRGQDVALRCDPISGHVSLFWYQQALGQGPEFLTYFQNEAQLDKSGLPSDRFFAERPEGSVSTLKIQRTQQEDSAVYLCASSDQGASIYGYTFGSGTRLTVV.

This clonotype was counted a few times. This rearrangement joins TRBV7-2 to TRBJ1-3, with D tentatively TRBD1 (6 bases). The CDR3 totals 15 residues. The germline V gene encodes CDR1 SGHTA and CDR2 FQGNSA. With 2 bases removed from V and 3 bases from J, the gap between germline ends came to 11 bases. The chain's CDR3 is CASSLYQGLGNTIYF. The CDR3, as DNA: TGTGCCAGCAGCTTATATCAGGGGCTTGGAAACACCATATATTTT.

This clonotype was found many times. V usage is TRBV6-2 or TRBV6-3 and J usage is TRBJ1-2, with 7 bases that match TRBD1. This CDR3 region has 13 residues. The germline V gene encodes CDR1 MNHEY and CDR2 SVGEGT. V gave up 5 bases and J gave up 2 bases; unmatched junction bases: 2. This CDR3 reads CASSRQGNYGYTF. CDR3 coding DNA: TGTGCCAGCAGTCGACAGGGAAACTATGGCTACACCTTC.

This rearrangement joins TRBV10-2 to TRBJ1-5; D remains ambiguous. This CDR3 comprises 13 residues. CDR1 is WSHSY, CDR2 SAAADI, per germline. Trimming cost V 4 bases and J 3 bases, with 7 bases left between them. CDR3 region: CASSVEYNQPQHF. CDR3 sequence (DNA): TGCGCCAGCAGTGTAGAATACAATCAGCCCCAGCATTTT.

The rearrangement joins TRBV5-1 to TRBJ1-1, with TRBD1 matching over 8 bases. With 2 bases clipped from V and 5 bases from J, the junction kept 11 bases outside the gene matches. Looked up from germline, CDR1 is SGHRS and CDR2 is YFSETQ. The CDR3 has 16 residues. CDR3 nucleotide sequence: TGCGCCAGCAGCTTCGTCGGACAGGGAGTGGGGACTGAAGCTTTCTTT. This codes for CASSFVGQGVGTEAFF. Full variable domain (outside the CDR3, taken from reference TRBV5-1 and TRBJ1-1): KAGVTQTPRYLIKTRGQQVTLSCSPISGHRSVSWYQQTPGQGLQFLFEYFSETQRNKGNFPGRFSGRQFSNSRSEMNVSTLELGDSALYLCASSFVGQGVGTEAFFGQGTRLTVV.

This clonotype was observed a few times. The chain combines TRBV20-1 with TRBJ1-5; D gene unclear. The V gene lost 1 base and the J gene lost 4 bases, with 17 bases spanning the gap. This CDR3 has 16 residues. The germline V gene encodes CDR1 DFQATT and CDR2 SNEGSKA (reference sequence). DNA for the CDR3: TGCAGTGCTAGAGTCATAGGTGCAGTCTCGAATCAGCCCCAGCATTTT. This codes for CSARVIGAVSNQPQHF.

The CDR3 reads CASSPWRLRDRPTMGEAFF. For the CDR3, the DNA is TGTGCCAGCAGCCCCTGGAGGCTCCGGGACAGGCCTACCATGGGTGAAGCTTTCTTT. The chain has TRBV4-2 and TRBJ1-1, with TRBD1 matching over 8 bases. CDR1 and CDR2 (germline): LGHNA, YNFKEQ. The CDR3 loop spans 19 amino acids. V lost 4 bases to trimming and J lost 7 bases; unmatched junction nucleotides: 23.

The V call is TRBV3-1, the J call TRBJ1-1; D call uncertain. Germline V gene sequence: CDR1 LGHDT, CDR2 YNNKEL (reference sequence). The CDR3 is 13 residues long. With 1 base removed from V and 8 bases from J, the gap between germline ends came to 11 bases. CDR3 nucleotides: TGTGCCAGCAGCCAAGGCGTCGGCCGCGAAGCTTTCTTT. This codes for CASSQGVGREAFF.

The rearrangement joins TRBV5-8 to TRBJ1-3; D uncertain. Germline V gene sequence: CDR1 SGHTS, CDR2 YDEGEE. V was clipped by 4 bases and J by 0 bases, with 14 bases between them. The CDR3 sequence is 16 residues long. CDR3 sequence: CASSPVGYHSGNTIYF. CDR3 DNA sequence: TGTGCCAGCAGCCCCGTCGGTTACCACTCTGGAAACACCATATATTTT.

The rearrangement joins TRBV5-1 to TRBJ2-7, with D perhaps given as TRBD1 or TRBD2 (6 bases each). Trimming left V 4 bases short and J 3 bases short, with 20 bases between. The CDR3 spans 16 residues. Germline V gene sequence: CDR1 SGHRS, CDR2 YFSETQ. The CDR3 loop is CASSPLDRGPLYEQYF. Here the CDR3 DNA reads TGCGCCAGCAGCCCCTTGGACCGGGGGCCCCTCTACGAGCAGTACTTC.

This clonotype has a handful of counts. The chain has TRBV3-1 and TRBJ1-2; TRBD1 might be the D (6 bases). The CDR3 spans 14 residues. V gave up 1 base and J gave up 5 bases, with 11 bases separating them. The germline V gene has CDR1 LGHDT and CDR2 YNNKEL (reference sequence). The CDR3 loop is CASSQAEGQYGYTF. The CDR3 DNA follows: TGTGCCAGCAGCCAAGCAGAAGGACAGTATGGCTACACCTTC.

V is TRBV18 and J is TRBJ2-7; 15 nucleotides align to TRBD2. Germline CDR1 reads KGHSH; CDR2 reads LQKENI. This CDR3 has 17 amino acids. The ends lost 2 bases at V and 3 bases at J; junction bases unmatched: 5. The CDR3 region is CASSPGLAGGRFYEQYF. In nucleotides, the CDR3 is TGTGCCAGCTCACCAGGACTAGCGGGAGGGCGTTTCTACGAGCAGTACTTC.

This clonotype appeared a few times. The CDR3 bases are TGTGCCATCGGAGCGGTGGAGACGAACACCGGGGAGCTGTTTTTT. Its protein is CAIGAVETNTGELFF. The J gene is TRBJ2-2, the V gene TRBV10-3, with a tentative D call TRBD2 (5 bases). The germline gives CDR1 ENHRY, CDR2 SYGVKD. Trimming took off 8 bases at V and 0 bases at J, with 13 bases between the two ends. CDR3 length equals 15 residues.

The chain employs TRBV2 and TRBJ2-5; 12 bases are a match to TRBD2. CDR3 length: 15 residues. The germline V gene has CDR1 SNHLY and CDR2 FYNNEI. V shed 6 bases, J shed 1 base, and the junction held 3 bases outside the gene matches. The CDR3 DNA follows: TGTGCCAGCAGGGGGACTAGCGGGTTCCAAGAGACCCAGTACTTC. Protein sequence: CASRGTSGFQETQYF.

This clonotype was observed a handful of times. The chain employs TRBV28 and TRBJ1-2, with 8 positions matching TRBD1. This CDR3 has 15 residues. V shed 6 bases, J shed 5 bases, and the junction held 11 bases outside the gene matches. Germline V gives CDR1 MDHEN, CDR2 SYDVKM. Written as DNA, the CDR3 is TGTGCCAGCAGACAATTAGGGCAGGGGGCTTATGGCTACACCTTC. It is translated as CASRQLGQGAYGYTF.

The table lists this clonotype with a few counts. This chain connects TRBV7-8 to TRBJ2-7; D call uncertain. Trimming removed 0 bases from V and 0 bases from J, with 3 bases in between. This CDR3 comprises 13 residues. Germline-derived CDR1 and CDR2 are SGHVS and FQNEAQ. This chain's CDR3 is CASSLAVSYEQYF. The DNA for the CDR3 is TGTGCCAGCAGCTTAGCAGTCTCCTACGAGCAGTACTTC.

This clonotype is labeled as medium-sized. The chain is built from TRBV5-6 and TRBJ1-2; D gene uncertain. Deletions cut 4 bases from V and 3 bases from J, with 4 bases between. The CDR3 is made up of 11 amino acids. CDR1 and CDR2 from the germline V gene are SGHDT and YYEEEE. The CDR3 DNA sequence: TGTGCCAGCAGCGGTGACTATGGCTACACCTTC. It is translated as CASSGDYGYTF. The variable domain in full, completed from reference TRBV5-6 and TRBJ1-2, reads DAGVTQSPTHLIKTRGQQVTLRCSPKSGHDTVSWYQQALGQGPQFIFQYYEEEERQRGNFPDRFSGHQFPNYSSELNVNALLLGDSALYLCASSGDYGYTFGSGTRLTVV.

This clonotype has at least ten counts. The chain carries TRBV12-3 or TRBV12-4 and TRBJ1-5, with 9 bases lining up with TRBD1. J was trimmed by 6 bases and V by 5 bases; bases with no gene match: 8. The length of the CDR3 is 15 residues. Here the CDR3 DNA reads TGTGCCAGCAGTCGACAGGGGGTTATACGTCAGCCCCAGCATTTT. As protein: CASSRQGVIRQPQHF.

This clonotype appeared many times. V is TRBV7-2 and J is TRBJ2-3, with 12 bases matching TRBD2. This CDR3 region has 16 residues. V lost 5 bases and J lost 1; bases outside the gene matches: 4. Germline CDR1 and CDR2: SGHTA and FQGNSA. The CDR3 nucleotides read TGTGCCAGCAGCCCTAGCGGGGGGGCTGGCACAGATACGCAGTATTTT. Protein sequence: CASSPSGGAGTDTQYF.

Ten or more counts support this clonotype. V is TRBV10-3 and J is TRBJ1-2; 8 bases fit TRBD1. With 4 bases clipped from V and 3 bases from J, the junction kept 1 base outside the gene matches. Per the germline V gene, CDR1 is ENHRY and CDR2 is SYGVKD. The CDR3 extends over 13 amino acids. CDR3 sequence reads: CAISAQGDYGYTF. DNA of the CDR3: TGTGCCATCAGTGCACAGGGGGACTATGGCTACACCTTC.

This clonotype was seen a handful of times. This chain connects TRBV24-1 to TRBJ2-1, with D hard to call. Trimming stripped 3 bases from V and 2 bases from J, with 10 bases between. CDR1 is KGHDR, CDR2 SFDVKD, per germline. The CDR3 has 15 residues. The CDR3 bases are TGTGCCACCAGTGATGCTAGGGATACCTACAATGAGCAGTTCTTC. Its protein product is CATSDARDTYNEQFF.

This clonotype appeared many times. The chain employs TRBV20-1 and TRBJ1-1; D is ambiguous. The CDR3 spans 12 residues. The V and J ends lost 4 bases and 1 base respectively, with 7 bases between them. Germline assignment: CDR1 DFQATT and CDR2 SNEGSKA (reference sequence). The CDR3 region has the DNA TGCAGTGCTACTTTCGGGAACACTGAAGCTTTCTTT. Encoded protein: CSATFGNTEAFF.

This clonotype has ten or more counts. The chain has TRBV7-9 and TRBJ1-1; possible D gene TRBD1, 5 bases. Germline CDR1 reads SEHNR; CDR2 reads FQNEAQ (reference sequence). CDR3 length equals 14 residues. Trimming left V 5 bases short and J 0 bases short, with 10 bases between. The CDR3 loop reads CASSLDSMNTEAFF. Here the CDR3 DNA reads TGTGCCAGCAGCCTCGACAGTATGAACACTGAAGCTTTCTTT. Based on the CDR3 plus reference TRBV7-9 and TRBJ1-1, the full variable domain is DTGVSQNPRHKITKRGQNVTFRCDPISEHNRLYWYRQTLGQGPEFLTYFQNEAQLEKSRLLSDRFSAERPKGSFSTLEIQRTEQGDSAMYLCASSLDSMNTEAFFGQGTRLTVV.

This clonotype has just a few counts. This chain connects TRBV28 to TRBJ1-5, with 10 bases identical to TRBD1. The V gene's germline CDR1 is MDHEN and CDR2 SYDVKM. With 5 bases clipped from V and 5 bases from J, the junction kept 3 bases outside the gene matches. The CDR3 runs 14 residues. The CDR3: CASSDRGPYQPQHF. For the CDR3, the DNA is TGTGCCAGCAGTGACAGGGGGCCCTATCAGCCCCAGCATTTT.

Only a few counts were recorded for this clonotype. The genes are TRBV12-3 or TRBV12-4 and TRBJ2-7; unclear D gene. The germline V and J ends were trimmed by 5 bases and 0 bases, with 11 bases remaining between them. The CDR3 runs to 14 residues. CDR3 bases: TGTGCCAGCAGTGCAACCGTTTCCTCCTACGAGCAGTACTTC. It yields the protein CASSATVSSYEQYF.